This TCR beta chain is from a study of identical twins. General observations from the study: Beta out-of-frame sequences displayed a weaker excess of sharing between twins.

CDR3 size: 15 residues. Trimming removed 1 base from V and 0 bases from J, with 8 bases in between. Germline CDR1 LGHDT, CDR2 YNNKEL (reference sequence). With regard to this clonotype: Its antigen remains unidentified.

MiXCR, run by TCRdb on the 5' RACE reads, gives a single entry per CDR3 protein. Here the sample spans 1.5 million or so distinct CDR3 sequences, around a third being singletons. The specimen was cord blood. The chain recombines TRBV3-1 with TRBJ2-3; D gene ambiguous. This clonotype originated in a newborn girl in good health. The CDR3: CASSQGRQSTDTQYF. As DNA, the CDR3 is TGTGCCAGCAGCCAAGGGCGGCAGAGCACAGATACGCAGTATTTT.